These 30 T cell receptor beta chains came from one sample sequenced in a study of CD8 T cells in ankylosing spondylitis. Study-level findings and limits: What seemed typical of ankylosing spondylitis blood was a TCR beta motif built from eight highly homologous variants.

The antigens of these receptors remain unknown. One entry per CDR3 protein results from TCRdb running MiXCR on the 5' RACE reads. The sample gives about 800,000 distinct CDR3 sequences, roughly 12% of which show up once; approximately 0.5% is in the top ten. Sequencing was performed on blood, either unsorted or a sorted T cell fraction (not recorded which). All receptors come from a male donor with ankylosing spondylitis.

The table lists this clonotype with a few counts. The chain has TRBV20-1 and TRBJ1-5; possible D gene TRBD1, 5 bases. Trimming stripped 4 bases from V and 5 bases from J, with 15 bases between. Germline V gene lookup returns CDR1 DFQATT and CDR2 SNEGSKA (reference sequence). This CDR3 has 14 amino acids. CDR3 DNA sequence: TGCAGTGCTACCCGGGACGGCTGGTATCAGCCCCAGCATTTT. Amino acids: CSATRDGWYQPQHF.

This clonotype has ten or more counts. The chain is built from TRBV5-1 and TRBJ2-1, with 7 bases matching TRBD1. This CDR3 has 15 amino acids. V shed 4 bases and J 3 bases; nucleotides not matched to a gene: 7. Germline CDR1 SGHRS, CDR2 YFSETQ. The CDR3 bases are TGCGCCAGCAGCCCAGGGACAGCAGTCTACAATGAGCAGTTCTTC. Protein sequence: CASSPGTAVYNEQFF.

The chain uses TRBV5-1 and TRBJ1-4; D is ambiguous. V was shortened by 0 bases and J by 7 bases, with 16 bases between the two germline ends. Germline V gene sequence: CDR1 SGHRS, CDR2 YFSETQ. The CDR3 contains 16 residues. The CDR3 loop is CASSLGVSESGEKLFF. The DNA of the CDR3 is TGCGCCAGCAGCTTGGGGGTCTCGGAGAGTGGTGAAAAACTGTTTTTT.

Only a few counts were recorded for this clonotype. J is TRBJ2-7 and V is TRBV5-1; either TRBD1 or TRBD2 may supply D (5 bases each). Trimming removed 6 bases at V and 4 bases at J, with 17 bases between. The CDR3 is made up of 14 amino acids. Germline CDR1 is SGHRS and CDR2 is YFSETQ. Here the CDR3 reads CASTPRAGTYEQYF. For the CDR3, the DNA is TGCGCCAGCACCCCAAGAGCAGGGACGTACGAGCAGTACTTC.

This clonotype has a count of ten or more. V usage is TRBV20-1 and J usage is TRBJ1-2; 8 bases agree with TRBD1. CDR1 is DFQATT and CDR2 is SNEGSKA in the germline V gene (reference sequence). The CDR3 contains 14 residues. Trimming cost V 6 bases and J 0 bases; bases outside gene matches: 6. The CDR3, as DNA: TGCAGTGCGTCTGACAGGGGCTCTAACTATGGCTACACCTTC. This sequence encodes CSASDRGSNYGYTF.

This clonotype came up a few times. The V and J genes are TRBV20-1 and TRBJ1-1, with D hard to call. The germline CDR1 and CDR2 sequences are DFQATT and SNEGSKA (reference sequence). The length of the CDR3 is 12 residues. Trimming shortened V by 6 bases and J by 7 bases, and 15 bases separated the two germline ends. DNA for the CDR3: TGCAGTGCCAGCCTATTACGGGATGAAGCTTTCTTT. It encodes CSASLLRDEAFF.

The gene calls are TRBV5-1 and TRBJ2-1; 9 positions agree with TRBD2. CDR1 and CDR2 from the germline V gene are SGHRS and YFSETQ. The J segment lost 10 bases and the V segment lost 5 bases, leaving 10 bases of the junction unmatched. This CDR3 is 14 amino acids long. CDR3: CASSLSSGTQEQFF. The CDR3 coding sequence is TGCGCCAGCAGTCTGTCTAGCGGGACACAAGAGCAGTTCTTC.

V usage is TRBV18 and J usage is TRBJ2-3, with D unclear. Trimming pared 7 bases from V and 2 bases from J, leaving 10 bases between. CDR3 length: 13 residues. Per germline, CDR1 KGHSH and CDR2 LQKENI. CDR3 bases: TGTGCCAGCTTTCCAGCACTCACAGATACGCAGTATTTT. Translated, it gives CASFPALTDTQYF.

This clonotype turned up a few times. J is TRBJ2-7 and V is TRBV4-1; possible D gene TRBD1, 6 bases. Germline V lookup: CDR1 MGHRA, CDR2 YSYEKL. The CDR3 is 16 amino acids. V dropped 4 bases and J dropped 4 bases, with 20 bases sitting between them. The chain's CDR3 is CASSRPLGQGLYEQYF. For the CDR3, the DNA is TGCGCCAGCAGCCGCCCACTTGGGCAGGGGCTTTACGAGCAGTACTTC.

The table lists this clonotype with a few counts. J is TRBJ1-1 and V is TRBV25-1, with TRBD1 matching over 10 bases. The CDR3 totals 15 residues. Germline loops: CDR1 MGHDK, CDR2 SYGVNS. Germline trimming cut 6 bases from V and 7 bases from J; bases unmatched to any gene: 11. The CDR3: CASRESLTGGNEAFF. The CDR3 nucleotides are TGTGCCAGCAGGGAGAGCTTGACAGGGGGCAATGAAGCTTTCTTT.

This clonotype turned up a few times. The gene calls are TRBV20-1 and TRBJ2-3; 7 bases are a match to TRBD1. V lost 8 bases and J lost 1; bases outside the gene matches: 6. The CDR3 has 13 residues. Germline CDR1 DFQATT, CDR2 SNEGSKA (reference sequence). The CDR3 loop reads CSNQGGRTDTQYF. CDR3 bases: TGCAGTAACCAAGGGGGCCGCACAGATACGCAGTATTTT.

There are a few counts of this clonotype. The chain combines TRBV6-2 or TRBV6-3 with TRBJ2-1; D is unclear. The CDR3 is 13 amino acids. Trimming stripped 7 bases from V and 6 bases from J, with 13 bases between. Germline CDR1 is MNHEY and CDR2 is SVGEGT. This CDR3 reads CASTLHEVNEQFF. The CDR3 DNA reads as TGTGCCAGCACCCTACATGAGGTCAATGAGCAGTTCTTC.

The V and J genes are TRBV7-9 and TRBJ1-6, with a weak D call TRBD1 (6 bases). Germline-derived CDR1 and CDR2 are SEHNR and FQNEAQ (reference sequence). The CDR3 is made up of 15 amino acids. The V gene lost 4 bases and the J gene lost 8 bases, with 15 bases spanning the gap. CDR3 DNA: TGTGCCAGCAGCTGGGGGGGCGCGGGGGATTCACCCCTCCACTTT. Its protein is CASSWGGAGDSPLHF.

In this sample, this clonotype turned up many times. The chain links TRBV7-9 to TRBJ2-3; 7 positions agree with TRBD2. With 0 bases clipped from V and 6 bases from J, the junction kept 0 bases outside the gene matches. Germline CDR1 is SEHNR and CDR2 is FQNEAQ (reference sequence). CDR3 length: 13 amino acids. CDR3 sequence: CASSLARGDTQYF. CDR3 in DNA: TGTGCCAGCAGCTTAGCGCGGGGGGATACGCAGTATTTT.

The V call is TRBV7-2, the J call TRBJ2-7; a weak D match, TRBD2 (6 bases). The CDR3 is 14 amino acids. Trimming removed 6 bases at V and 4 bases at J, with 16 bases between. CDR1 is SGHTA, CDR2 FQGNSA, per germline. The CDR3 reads CASSKWRGAYEQYF. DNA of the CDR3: TGTGCCAGCAGTAAGTGGAGGGGCGCATACGAGCAGTACTTC.

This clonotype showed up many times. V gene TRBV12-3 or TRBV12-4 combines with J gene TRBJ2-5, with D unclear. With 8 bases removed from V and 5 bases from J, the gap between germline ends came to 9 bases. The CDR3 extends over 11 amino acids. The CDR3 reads CASATWETQYF. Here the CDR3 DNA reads TGTGCCAGCGCTACCTGGGAGACCCAGTACTTC.

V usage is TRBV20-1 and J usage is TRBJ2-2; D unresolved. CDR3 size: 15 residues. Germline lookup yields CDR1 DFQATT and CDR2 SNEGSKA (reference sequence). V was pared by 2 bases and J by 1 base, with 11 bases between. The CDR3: CSARSPLGNTGELFF. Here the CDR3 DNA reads TGCAGTGCTAGATCCCCTCTAGGGAACACCGGGGAGCTGTTTTTT.

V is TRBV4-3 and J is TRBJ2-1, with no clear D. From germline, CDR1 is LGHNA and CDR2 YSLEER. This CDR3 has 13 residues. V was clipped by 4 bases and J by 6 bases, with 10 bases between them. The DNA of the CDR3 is TGCGCCAGCAGCCGAAACAACCGCAATGAGCAGTTCTTC. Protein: CASSRNNRNEQFF.

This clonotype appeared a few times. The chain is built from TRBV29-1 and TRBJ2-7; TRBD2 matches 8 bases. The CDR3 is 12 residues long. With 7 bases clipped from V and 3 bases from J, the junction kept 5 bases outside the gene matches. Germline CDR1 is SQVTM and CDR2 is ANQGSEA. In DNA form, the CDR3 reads TGCAGCGCCTGGACTAGCCGCTACGAGCAGTACTTC. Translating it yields CSAWTSRYEQYF.

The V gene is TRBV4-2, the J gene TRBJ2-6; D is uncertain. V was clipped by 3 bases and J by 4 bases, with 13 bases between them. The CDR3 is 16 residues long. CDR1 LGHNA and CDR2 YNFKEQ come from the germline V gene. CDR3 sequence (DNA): TGTGCCAGCAGCCACACATCCTCAGGAGGGGCCAACGTCCTGACTTTC. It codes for CASSHTSSGGANVLTF.

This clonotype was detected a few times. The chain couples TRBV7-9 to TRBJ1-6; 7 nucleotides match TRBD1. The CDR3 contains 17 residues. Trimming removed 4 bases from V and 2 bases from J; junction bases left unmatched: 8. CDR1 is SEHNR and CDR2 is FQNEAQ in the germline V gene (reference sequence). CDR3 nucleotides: TGTGCCAGCAGCTCAAACAGGGGCCCGGCCTATAATTCACCCCTCCACTTT. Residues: CASSSNRGPAYNSPLHF.

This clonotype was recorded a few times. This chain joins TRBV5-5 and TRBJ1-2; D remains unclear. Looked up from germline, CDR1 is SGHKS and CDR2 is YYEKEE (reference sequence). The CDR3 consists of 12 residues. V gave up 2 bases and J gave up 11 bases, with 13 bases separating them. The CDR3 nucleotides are TGTGCCAGCAGCTTTGAGGGTCTATTGTACACCTTC. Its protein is CASSFEGLLYTF.

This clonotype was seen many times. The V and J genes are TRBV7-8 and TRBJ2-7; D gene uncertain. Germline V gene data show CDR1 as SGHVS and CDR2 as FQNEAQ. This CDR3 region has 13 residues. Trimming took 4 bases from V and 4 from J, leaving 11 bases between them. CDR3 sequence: CASSYPQLYEQYF. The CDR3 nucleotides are TGTGCCAGCAGCTATCCACAGTTATACGAGCAGTACTTC. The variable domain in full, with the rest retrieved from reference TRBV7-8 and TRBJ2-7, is GAGVSQSPRYKVAKRGQDVALRCDPISGHVSLFWYQQALGQGPEFLTYFQNEAQLDKSGLPSDRFFAERPEGSVSTLKIQRTQQEDSAVYLCASSYPQLYEQYFGPGTRLTVT.

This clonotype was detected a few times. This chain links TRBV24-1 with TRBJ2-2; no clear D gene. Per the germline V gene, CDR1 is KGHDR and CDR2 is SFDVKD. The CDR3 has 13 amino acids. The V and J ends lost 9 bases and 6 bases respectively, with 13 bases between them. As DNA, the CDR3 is TGTGCCACCCTCGGACGGTCAGCCGGGGAGCTGTTTTTT. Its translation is CATLGRSAGELFF.

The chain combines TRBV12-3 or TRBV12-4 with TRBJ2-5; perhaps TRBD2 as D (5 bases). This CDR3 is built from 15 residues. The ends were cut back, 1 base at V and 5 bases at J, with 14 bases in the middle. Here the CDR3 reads CASSLGSLGGETQYF. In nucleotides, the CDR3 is TGTGCCAGCAGTTTAGGGTCCCTCGGCGGGGAGACCCAGTACTTC.

CDR3 DNA: TGCGCCAGCAGCCAAGTCGCCAGAAAAAATACAGATACGCAGTATTTT. Its protein is CASSQVARKNTDTQYF. The V call is TRBV4-1, the J call TRBJ2-3, with D uncertain. The CDR3 runs 16 residues. CDR1 is MGHRA and CDR2 is YSYEKL in the germline V gene. V shed 1 base and J shed 3 bases, with 14 bases lying between them.

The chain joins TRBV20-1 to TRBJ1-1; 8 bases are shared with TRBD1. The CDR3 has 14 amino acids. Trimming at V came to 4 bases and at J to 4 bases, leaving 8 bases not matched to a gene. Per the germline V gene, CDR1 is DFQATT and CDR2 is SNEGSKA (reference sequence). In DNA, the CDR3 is TGCAGTGCTAAGGACAGGGTCACGGGCACTGAAGCTTTCTTT. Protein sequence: CSAKDRVTGTEAFF.

The CDR3 protein is CASSQEWTSGIGQYF. CDR3 in DNA: TGCGCCAGCAGCCAAGAATGGACTAGCGGGATCGGACAGTACTTC. V usage is TRBV4-3 and J usage is TRBJ2-5; 12 positions agree with TRBD2. The V and J ends lost 0 bases and 11 bases, in that order; junction bases with no gene match: 7. Germline lookup yields CDR1 LGHNA and CDR2 YSLEER. CDR3 length equals 15 residues.

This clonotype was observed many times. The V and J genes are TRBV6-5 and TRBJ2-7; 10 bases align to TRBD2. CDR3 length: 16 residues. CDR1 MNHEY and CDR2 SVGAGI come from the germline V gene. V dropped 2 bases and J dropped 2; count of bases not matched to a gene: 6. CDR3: CASSYHSGRTTYEQYF. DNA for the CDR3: TGTGCCAGCAGTTACCATAGCGGGAGGACTACCTACGAGCAGTACTTC.

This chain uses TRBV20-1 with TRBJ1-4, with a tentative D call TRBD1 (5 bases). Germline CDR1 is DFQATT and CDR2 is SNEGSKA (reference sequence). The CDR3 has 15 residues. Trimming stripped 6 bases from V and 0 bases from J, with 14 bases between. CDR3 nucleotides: TGCAGTGCCACCGGCGGGGCTCCAACTAATGAAAAACTGTTTTTT. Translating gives CSATGGAPTNEKLFF.